This T cell receptor beta chain stems from a study of OX40 agonist ivuxolimab in advanced cancers. This clone was counted a single time. TCRdb keeps only in-frame clones here, not all; method: immunoSEQ multiplex PCR. This table holds about 50,000 clones, around nine tenths found once. The CDR3 has 16 residues. Germline V gene data show CDR1 as ENHRY and CDR2 as SYGVKD. The ends were cut back, 1 base at V and 1 base at J, with 10 bases in the middle. Material: CD4+ or CD8+ T cells sorted from blood, obtained in a trial of the OX40 agonist ivuxolimab. The rearrangement joins TRBV10-3 to TRBJ2-2; TRBD1 or TRBD2 may be the D gene (5 bases each). The sequence derives from an adult with an advanced solid tumor such as melanoma, head and neck, liver or kidney cancer. The DNA of the CDR3 is TGTGCCATCAGTGAGTATGGGACGCTGAACACCGGGGAGCTGTTTTTT. This gives the protein CAISEYGTLNTGELFF.